This entry lists 20 T cell receptor beta chains sequenced from one sample in a study of cytomegalovirus exposure and HLA in healthy donors. Primers included in the PCR were 60 Vbeta and 13 Jbeta primers. Assay used: immunoSEQ multiplex PCR; TCRdb lists only in-frame clones, some missing. The sample has 250,000 to 350,000 clones; over 85% are singletons. Sequenced: PBMCs. These receptors all stem from a woman aged 18-30 years in good health and CMV-seronegative.

This clone qualifies as medium-sized. This chain connects TRBV5-4 to TRBJ1-2, with D perhaps TRBD1 (6 bases). This CDR3 spans 13 amino acids. Germline loops: CDR1 SGHNT, CDR2 YYREEE (reference sequence). Trimming cost V 4 bases and J 4 bases, with 11 bases left between them. The CDR3, as DNA: TGTGCCAGCAGCGGAACAGGGATCTATGGCTACACCTTC. Protein product: CASSGTGIYGYTF. Based on the CDR3 plus reference TRBV5-4 and TRBJ1-2, the full variable domain is ETGVTQSPTHLIKTRGQQVTLRCSSQSGHNTVSWYQQALGQGPQFIFQYYREEENGRGNFPPRFSGLQFPNYSSELNVNALELDDSALYLCASSGTGIYGYTFGSGTRLTVV.

The CDR3 reads CAIGNPLAGSYEQYF. CDR3 DNA sequence: TGTGCCATCGGCAACCCACTAGCGGGATCCTACGAGCAGTACTTC. The chain couples TRBV10-3 to TRBJ2-7, with TRBD2 matching 10 bases. V lost 8 bases, J lost 1 base, and 8 bases stayed unmatched. The CDR3 is 15 residues long. Germline CDR1 reads ENHRY; CDR2 reads SYGVKD.

This chain joins TRBV10-3 and TRBJ2-6; 8 nucleotides align to TRBD1. The CDR3 runs 18 residues. V shed 0 bases, J shed 0 bases, and the junction held 4 bases outside the gene matches. In germline, CDR1 is ENHRY, CDR2 SYGVKD. CDR3 sequence reads: CAISESSTGGSGANVLTF. The CDR3 nucleotides are TGTGCCATCAGTGAGTCGAGCACAGGGGGCTCTGGGGCCAACGTCCTGACTTTC.

The gene calls are TRBV7-2 and TRBJ2-5; 7 nucleotides match TRBD2. Germline lookup yields CDR1 SGHTA and CDR2 FQGNSA. V was clipped by 7 bases and J by 2 bases; unmatched bases: 7. There are 14 residues in the CDR3. CDR3 DNA: TGTGCCAGCAATAAGCGGACTAGACAAGAGACCCAGTACTTC. It codes for CASNKRTRQETQYF.

This clone was recorded a few times. The CDR3 nucleotides are TGTGCCAGCAGCTTTCGCGTCGGGGGAAAACTGTTTTTT. It codes for CASSFRVGGKLFF. The chain is built from TRBV12-1 and TRBJ1-4. TRBV12-1 is reported as a pseudogene. The CDR3 runs to 13 residues.

This rearrangement joins TRBV11-2 to TRBJ2-2, with 8 bases that match TRBD1. V shed 6 bases and J 7 bases; nucleotides not matched to a gene: 7. The germline V gene encodes CDR1 SGHAT and CDR2 FQNNGV. The CDR3 runs to 14 residues. The CDR3 DNA is TGTGCCAGCAGTTGGGAGACAGGGGTCGGGGAGCTGTTTTTT. This encodes CASSWETGVGELFF.

V gene TRBV5-4 combines with J gene TRBJ2-3; D remains unclear. The CDR3 extends over 13 amino acids. Germline lookup yields CDR1 SGHNT and CDR2 YYREEE (reference sequence). The V and J ends lost 5 bases and 6 bases respectively, with 13 bases between them. The DNA for the CDR3 is TGTGCCAGCAGGATAAGTCGGTCTGATACGCAGTATTTT. It is translated as CASRISRSDTQYF. Looking up the rest from reference TRBV5-4 and TRBJ2-3 gives the full variable domain: ETGVTQSPTHLIKTRGQQVTLRCSSQSGHNTVSWYQQALGQGPQFIFQYYREEENGRGNFPPRFSGLQFPNYSSELNVNALELDDSALYLCASRISRSDTQYFGPGTRLTVL.

The V and J genes are TRBV2 and TRBJ1-5, with D possibly being TRBD1 (6 bases). Germline V gene data show CDR1 as SNHLY and CDR2 as FYNNEI. V was pared by 6 bases and J by 3 bases, with 15 bases between. The CDR3 totals 15 residues. CDR3 DNA: TGTGCCAGCAGAGTCCGCAGGGGAAACAATCAGCCCCAGCATTTT. Its translation is CASRVRRGNNQPQHF.

CDR3 in DNA: TGTGCCAGCAGCCCGGGGGTCCTACCCGCGAACACTGAAGCTTTCTTT. Translating gives CASSPGVLPANTEAFF. This chain uses TRBV16 with TRBJ1-1; possible D gene TRBD1, 5 bases. V lost 4 bases to trimming and J lost 1 base, with 16 bases between them. The germline CDR1 and CDR2 sequences are KGHSY and FQNENV. This CDR3 comprises 16 residues.

The chain recombines TRBV7-9 with TRBJ2-7, with 10 bases lining up with TRBD1. Germline CDR1 is SEHNR and CDR2 is FQNEAQ (reference sequence). The CDR3 extends over 15 amino acids. Trimming removed 5 bases from V and 6 bases from J; junction bases left unmatched: 10. CDR3 sequence: CASSPGTGDVVEQYF. CDR3 DNA: TGTGCCAGCAGCCCAGGGACAGGGGACGTCGTCGAGCAGTACTTC.

The genes are TRBV6-5 and TRBJ2-7, with D perhaps matching TRBD1 (5 bases). The CDR3 extends over 15 amino acids. CDR1 and CDR2 (germline): MNHEY, SVGAGI. V lost 2 bases to trimming and J lost 6 bases, with 17 bases between them. Here the CDR3 DNA reads TGTGCCAGCAGTTACGACGAAAGGGGCCCAAGCGAGCAGTACTTC. It encodes CASSYDERGPSEQYF.

The V and J genes are TRBV6-5 and TRBJ1-1; D might be TRBD1 (6 bases). This CDR3 has 12 residues. V was shortened by 8 bases and J by 2 bases, with 9 bases between the two germline ends. The germline gives CDR1 MNHEY, CDR2 SVGAGI. The CDR3 sequence is CASRRGNTEAFF. Here the CDR3 DNA reads TGTGCCAGCCGCAGGGGAAACACTGAAGCTTTCTTT.

The chain links TRBV5-6 to TRBJ2-7; no reliable D call. Germline CDR1 SGHDT, CDR2 YYEEEE. The CDR3 sequence is 12 residues long. V was shortened by 1 base and J by 5 bases, with 7 bases between the two germline ends. This CDR3 reads CASSLFPDEQYF. In DNA, the CDR3 is TGTGCCAGCAGCTTGTTCCCGGACGAGCAGTACTTC. Full variable domain (missing parts from reference TRBV5-6 and TRBJ2-7): DAGVTQSPTHLIKTRGQQVTLRCSPKSGHDTVSWYQQALGQGPQFIFQYYEEEERQRGNFPDRFSGHQFPNYSSELNVNALLLGDSALYLCASSLFPDEQYFGPGTRLTVT.

The V gene is TRBV7-2, the J gene TRBJ1-1, with D possibly being TRBD1 (5 bases). This CDR3 is 17 amino acids long. The V gene lost 5 bases and the J gene lost 5 bases, with 24 bases spanning the gap. From germline, CDR1 is SGHTA and CDR2 FQGNSA. The CDR3 DNA reads as TGTGCCAGCAGCCCCCTCTGGTCGGGGGGGAAGAAGACTGAAGCTTTCTTT. This translates into CASSPLWSGGKKTEAFF. The full variable domain, in which reference TRBV7-2 and TRBJ1-1 provide the parts outside the CDR3, is GAGVSQSPSNKVTEKGKDVELRCDPISGHTALYWYRQSLGQGLEFLIYFQGNSAPDKSGLPSDRFSAERTGGSVSTLTIQRTQQEDSAVYLCASSPLWSGGKKTEAFFGQGTRLTVV.

The chain joins TRBV27 to TRBJ1-2; 10 nucleotides line up with TRBD1. CDR1 is MNHEY and CDR2 is SMNVEV in the germline V gene (reference sequence). This CDR3 is 13 amino acids long. Trimming at V came to 11 bases and at J to 4 bases, leaving 7 bases not matched to a gene. The chain's CDR3 is CASWGQGIYGYTF. The CDR3 DNA reads as TGTGCCTCCTGGGGACAGGGGATCTATGGCTACACCTTC.

This clone was counted between two and nine times. This chain connects TRBV7-9 to TRBJ2-7; 11 bases fit TRBD1. Germline CDR1 reads SEHNR; CDR2 reads FQNEAQ (reference sequence). With 3 bases clipped from V and 4 bases from J, the junction kept 11 bases outside the gene matches. The CDR3 is 17 residues long. Here the CDR3 DNA reads TGTGCCAGCAGCTTTAGTCCCGGGACAGGGGGAGGATACGAGCAGTACTTC. Residues: CASSFSPGTGGGYEQYF.

The rearrangement uses TRBV19 and TRBJ1-5; 11 bases are a match to TRBD1. Trimming took 7 bases from V and 2 from J; bases not matched to a gene: 1. From germline, CDR1 is LNHDA and CDR2 SQIVND (reference sequence). There are 14 residues in the CDR3. Here the CDR3 reads CASKGQGGNQPQHF. CDR3 bases: TGTGCCAGTAAGGGACAGGGGGGCAATCAGCCCCAGCATTTT.

The chain couples TRBV6-5 to TRBJ1-5; no clear D. CDR3 length: 15 amino acids. V lost 5 bases to trimming and J lost 6 bases, with 17 bases between them. Germline V CDR1 and CDR2: MNHEY, SVGAGI. The CDR3 loop is CASSRGKGIGQPQHF. In DNA form, the CDR3 reads TGTGCCAGCAGTCGAGGGAAGGGAATTGGTCAGCCCCAGCATTTT.

The CDR3 spells CAISERTSGGALEQFF. CDR3 nucleotides: TGTGCCATCAGTGAGCGAACTAGCGGGGGGGCCCTTGAGCAGTTCTTC. The genes are TRBV10-3 and TRBJ2-1, with 13 bases identical to TRBD2. Germline assignment: CDR1 ENHRY and CDR2 SYGVKD. The junction had 7 bases not matched to a gene; V was cut back by 2 bases and J by 9 bases. The CDR3 sequence is 16 residues long.

The table lists this clone with a few counts. The chain combines TRBV4-1 with TRBJ2-7, with a tentative D call TRBD2 (6 bases). CDR3 length: 15 amino acids. The V gene's germline CDR1 is MGHRA and CDR2 YSYEKL. V lost 1 base and J lost 3, with 13 bases in between. The CDR3 bases are TGCGCCAGCAGCCAAGGTAGTTTGGGGGGCTACGAGCAGTACTTC. It yields the protein CASSQGSLGGYEQYF.